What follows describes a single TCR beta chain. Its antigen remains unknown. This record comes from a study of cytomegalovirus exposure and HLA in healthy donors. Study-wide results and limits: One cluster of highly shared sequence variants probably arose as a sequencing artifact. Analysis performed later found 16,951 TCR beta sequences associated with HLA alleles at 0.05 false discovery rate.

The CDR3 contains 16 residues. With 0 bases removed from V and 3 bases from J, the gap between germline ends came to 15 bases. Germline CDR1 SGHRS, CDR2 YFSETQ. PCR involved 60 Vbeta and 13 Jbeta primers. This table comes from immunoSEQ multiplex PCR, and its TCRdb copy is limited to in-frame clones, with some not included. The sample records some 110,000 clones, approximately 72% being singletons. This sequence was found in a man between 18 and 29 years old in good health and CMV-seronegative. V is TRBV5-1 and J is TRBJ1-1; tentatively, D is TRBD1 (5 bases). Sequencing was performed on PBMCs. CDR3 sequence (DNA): TGCGCCAGCAGCTTGGCCCCGACAGTTCCCCACACTGAAGCTTTCTTT. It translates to CASSLAPTVPHTEAFF.